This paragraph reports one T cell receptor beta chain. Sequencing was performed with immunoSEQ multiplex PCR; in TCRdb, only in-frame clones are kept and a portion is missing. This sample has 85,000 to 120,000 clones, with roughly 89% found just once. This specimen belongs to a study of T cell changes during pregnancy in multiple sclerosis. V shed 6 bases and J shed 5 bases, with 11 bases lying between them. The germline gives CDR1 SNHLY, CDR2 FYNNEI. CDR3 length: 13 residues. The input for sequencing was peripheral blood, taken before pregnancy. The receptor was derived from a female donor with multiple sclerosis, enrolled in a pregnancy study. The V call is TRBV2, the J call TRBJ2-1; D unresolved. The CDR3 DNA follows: TGTGCCAGCAGGCTAGAGTTTGACAATGAGCAGTTCTTC. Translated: CASRLEFDNEQFF.